The sequence of this T cell receptor (beta chain) was determined in a study of T cells after yellow fever vaccination. General study points: The secondary T-cell response peaked on day 5, not day 15, but was weaker. Post-booster repertoires again held most primary-vaccination clones (roughly 95% CD4, about 88% CD8). Overlap between CD4 and CD8 compartments was detected for a small share of clonotypes.

5'RACE template switching generated TCR cDNA, adding a universal primer site and UMIs. TCRdb called the 5' RACE reads again in MiXCR, with one record for every CDR3 protein. Counted here are 78,000 or so distinct CDR3 sequences, about 7.7% occurring once; the ten biggest clones make up around 28%. This clonotype came up many times. Its antigen is unknown. V lost 3 bases and J lost 5, with 10 bases in between. The CDR3 runs 13 residues. Germline CDR1 reads WSHSY; CDR2 reads SAAADI. This TCR was recovered from a man between 18 and 29 years old who received the YFV17D yellow fever vaccine. The rearrangement uses TRBV10-2 and TRBJ2-5, with D uncertain. The sample in question was CD8+ T cells sorted from PBMCs, obtained more than 8 days after the first yellow fever vaccination. This CDR3 reads CASSDAVGETQYF. The CDR3 nucleotides are TGCGCCAGCAGTGATGCGGTGGGGGAGACCCAGTACTTC.